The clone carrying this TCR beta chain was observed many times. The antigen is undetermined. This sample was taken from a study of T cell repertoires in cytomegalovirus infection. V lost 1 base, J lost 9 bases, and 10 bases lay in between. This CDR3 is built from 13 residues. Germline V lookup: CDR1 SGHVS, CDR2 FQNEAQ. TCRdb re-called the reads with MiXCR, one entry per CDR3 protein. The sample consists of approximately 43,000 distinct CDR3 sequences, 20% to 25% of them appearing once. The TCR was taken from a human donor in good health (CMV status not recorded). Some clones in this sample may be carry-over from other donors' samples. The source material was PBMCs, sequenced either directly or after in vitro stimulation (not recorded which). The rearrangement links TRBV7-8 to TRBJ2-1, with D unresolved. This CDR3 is CASSLDVTSEQFF. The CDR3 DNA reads TGTGCCAGCAGCTTAGACGTGACGAGTGAGCAGTTCTTC.